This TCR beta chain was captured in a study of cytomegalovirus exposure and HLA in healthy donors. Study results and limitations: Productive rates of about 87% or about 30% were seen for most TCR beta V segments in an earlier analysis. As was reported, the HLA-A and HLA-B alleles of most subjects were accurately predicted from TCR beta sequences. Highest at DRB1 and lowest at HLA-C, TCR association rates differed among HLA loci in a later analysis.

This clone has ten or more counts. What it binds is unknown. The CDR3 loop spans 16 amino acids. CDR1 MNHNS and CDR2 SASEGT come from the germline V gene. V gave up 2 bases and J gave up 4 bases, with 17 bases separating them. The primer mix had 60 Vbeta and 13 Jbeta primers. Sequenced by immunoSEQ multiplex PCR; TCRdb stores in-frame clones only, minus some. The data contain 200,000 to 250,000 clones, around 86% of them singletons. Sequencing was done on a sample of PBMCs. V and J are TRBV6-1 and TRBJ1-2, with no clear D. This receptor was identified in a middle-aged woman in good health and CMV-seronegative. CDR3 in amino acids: CASSERSVTNIYGYTF. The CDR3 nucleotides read TGTGCCAGCAGTGAAAGATCAGTCACTAATATCTATGGCTACACCTTC.